This T cell receptor (beta chain) is from a study of T cells in Graves' hyperthyroidism and ophthalmopathy. CDR1 MNHNS and CDR2 SASEGT come from the germline V gene. V was trimmed by 5 bases and J by 5 bases, leaving 15 bases between them. The CDR3 spans 14 residues. Hyperthyroidism in the patients, aged 18 to 65, was newly diagnosed and under 2 months in duration. RNA transcripts yielded amplified TCR beta CDR3 regions. With the HTBI primer set, the TCR CDR3 went through a first round of RT-PCR. From the multiplex PCR reads, TCRdb called clonotypes with MiXCR, one entry per CDR3 protein. The sample lists around 450,000 distinct CDR3 sequences, 12% to 15% seen once, with approximately 5.8% in the top ten. This clonotype was found a few times.

The source is a woman aged 18-29 years with Graves' hyperthyroidism. This chain joins TRBV6-1 and TRBJ2-5; the D gene is possibly TRBD2 (6 bases). Source material: blood. This CDR3 is CASSPLAVRETQYF. The CDR3 nucleotides are TGTGCCAGCAGTCCTTTAGCGGTCCGGGAGACCCAGTACTTC.